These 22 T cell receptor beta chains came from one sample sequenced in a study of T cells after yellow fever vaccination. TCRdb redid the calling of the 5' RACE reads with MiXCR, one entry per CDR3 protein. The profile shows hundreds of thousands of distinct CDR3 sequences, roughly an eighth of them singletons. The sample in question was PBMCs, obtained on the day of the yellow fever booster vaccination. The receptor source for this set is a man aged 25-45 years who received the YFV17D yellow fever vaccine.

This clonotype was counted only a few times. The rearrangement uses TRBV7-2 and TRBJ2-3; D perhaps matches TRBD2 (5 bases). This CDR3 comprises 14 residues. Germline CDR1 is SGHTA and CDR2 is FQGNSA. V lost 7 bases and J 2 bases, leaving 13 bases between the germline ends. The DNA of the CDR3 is TGTGCCAGCACCCCTAGCCACAACACAGATACGCAGTATTTT. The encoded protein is CASTPSHNTDTQYF.

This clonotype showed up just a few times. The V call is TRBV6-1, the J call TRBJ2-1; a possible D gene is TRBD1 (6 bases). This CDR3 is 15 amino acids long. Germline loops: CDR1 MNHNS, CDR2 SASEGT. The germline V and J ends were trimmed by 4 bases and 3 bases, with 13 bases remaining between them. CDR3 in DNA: TGTGCCAGCAGTGTAGCCAGGGGCAACTACAATGAGCAGTTCTTC. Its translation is CASSVARGNYNEQFF.

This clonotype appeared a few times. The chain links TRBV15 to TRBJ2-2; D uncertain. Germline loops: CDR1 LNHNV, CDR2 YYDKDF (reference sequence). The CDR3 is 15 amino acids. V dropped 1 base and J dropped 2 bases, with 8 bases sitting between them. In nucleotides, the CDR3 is TGTGCCACCAGCAGAGGGACCGTCAACACCGGGGAGCTGTTTTTT. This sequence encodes CATSRGTVNTGELFF.

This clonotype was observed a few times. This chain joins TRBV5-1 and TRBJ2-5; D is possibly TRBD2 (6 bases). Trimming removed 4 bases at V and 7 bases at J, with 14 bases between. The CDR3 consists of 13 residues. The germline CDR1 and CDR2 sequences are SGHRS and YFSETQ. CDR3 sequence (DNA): TGCGCCAGCAGCCTCAGAGAAGCGGGGACCCAGTACTTC. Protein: CASSLREAGTQYF.

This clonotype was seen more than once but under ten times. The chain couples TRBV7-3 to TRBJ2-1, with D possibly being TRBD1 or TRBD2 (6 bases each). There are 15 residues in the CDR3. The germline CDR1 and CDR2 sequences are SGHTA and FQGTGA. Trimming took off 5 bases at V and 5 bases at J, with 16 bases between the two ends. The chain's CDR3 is CASSPGASANNEQFF. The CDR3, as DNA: TGTGCCAGCAGCCCGGGGGCTAGCGCCAACAATGAGCAGTTCTTC. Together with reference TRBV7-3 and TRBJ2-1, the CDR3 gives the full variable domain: GAGVSQTPSNKVTEKGKYVELRCDPISGHTALYWYRQSLGQGPEFLIYFQGTGAADDSGLPNDRFFAVRPEGSVSTLKIQRTERGDSAVYLCASSPGASANNEQFFGPGTRLTVL.

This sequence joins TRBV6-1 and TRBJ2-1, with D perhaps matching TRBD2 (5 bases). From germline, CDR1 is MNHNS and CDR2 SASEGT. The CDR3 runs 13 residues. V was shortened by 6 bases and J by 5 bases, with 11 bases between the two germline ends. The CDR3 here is CASSETRDNEQFF. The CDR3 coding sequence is TGTGCCAGCAGCGAGACGAGGGACAATGAGCAGTTCTTC.

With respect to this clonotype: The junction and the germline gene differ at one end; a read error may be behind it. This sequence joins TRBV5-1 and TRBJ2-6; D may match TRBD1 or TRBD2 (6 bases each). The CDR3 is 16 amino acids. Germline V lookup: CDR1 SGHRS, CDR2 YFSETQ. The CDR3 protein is CASSKEGGPGADVLTF. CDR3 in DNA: TGCGCCAGCAGCAAGGAAGGGGGGCCCGGGGCCGACGTCCTGACTTTC.

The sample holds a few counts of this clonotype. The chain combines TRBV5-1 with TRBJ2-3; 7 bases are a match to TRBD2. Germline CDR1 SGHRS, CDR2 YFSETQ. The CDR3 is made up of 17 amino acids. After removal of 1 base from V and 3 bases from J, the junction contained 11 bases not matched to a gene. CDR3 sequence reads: CASSLPMGLADTDTQYF. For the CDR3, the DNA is TGCGCCAGCAGCTTGCCTATGGGGCTAGCGGATACAGATACGCAGTATTTT.

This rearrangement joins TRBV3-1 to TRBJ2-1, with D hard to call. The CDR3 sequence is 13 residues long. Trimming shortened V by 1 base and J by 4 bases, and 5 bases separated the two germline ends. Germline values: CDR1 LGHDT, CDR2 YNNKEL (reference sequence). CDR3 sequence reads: CASSQVAYNEQFF. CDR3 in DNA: TGTGCCAGCAGCCAAGTGGCTTACAATGAGCAGTTCTTC.

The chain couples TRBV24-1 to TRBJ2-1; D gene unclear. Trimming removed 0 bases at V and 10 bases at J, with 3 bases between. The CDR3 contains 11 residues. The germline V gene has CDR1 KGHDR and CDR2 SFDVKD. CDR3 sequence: CATSDLREQFF. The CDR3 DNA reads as TGTGCCACCAGTGATTTGCGGGAGCAGTTCTTC.

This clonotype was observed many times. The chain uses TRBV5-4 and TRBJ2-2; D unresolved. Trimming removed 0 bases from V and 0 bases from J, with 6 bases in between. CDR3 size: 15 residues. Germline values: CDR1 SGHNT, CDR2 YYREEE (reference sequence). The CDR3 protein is CASSLESANTGELFF. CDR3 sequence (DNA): TGTGCCAGCAGCTTGGAAAGCGCGAACACCGGGGAGCTGTTTTTT.

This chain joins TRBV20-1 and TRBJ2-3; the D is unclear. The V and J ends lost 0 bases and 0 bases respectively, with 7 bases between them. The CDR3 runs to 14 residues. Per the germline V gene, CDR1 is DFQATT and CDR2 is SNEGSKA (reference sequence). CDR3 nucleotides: TGCAGTGCTAGAGAGGTTGGAAGCACAGATACGCAGTATTTT. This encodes CSAREVGSTDTQYF.

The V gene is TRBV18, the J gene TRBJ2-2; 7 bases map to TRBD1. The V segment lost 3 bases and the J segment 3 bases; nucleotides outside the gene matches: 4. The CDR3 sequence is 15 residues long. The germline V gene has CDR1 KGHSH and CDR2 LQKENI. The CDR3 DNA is TGTGCCAGCTCACCGTATGGACAGGACACCGGGGAGCTGTTTTTT. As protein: CASSPYGQDTGELFF.

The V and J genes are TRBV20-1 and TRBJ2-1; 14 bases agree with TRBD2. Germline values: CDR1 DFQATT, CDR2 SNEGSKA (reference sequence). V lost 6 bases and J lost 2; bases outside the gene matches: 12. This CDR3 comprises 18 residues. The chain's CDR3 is CSALSGTSGSFPYNEQFF. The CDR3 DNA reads TGCAGTGCCCTTTCCGGGACTAGCGGGAGTTTCCCCTACAATGAGCAGTTCTTC.

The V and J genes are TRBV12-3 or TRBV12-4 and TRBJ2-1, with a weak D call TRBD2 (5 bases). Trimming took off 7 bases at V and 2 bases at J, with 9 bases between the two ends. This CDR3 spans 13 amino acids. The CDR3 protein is CASNKLAYNEQFF. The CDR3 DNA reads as TGTGCCAGCAACAAACTAGCCTACAATGAGCAGTTCTTC.

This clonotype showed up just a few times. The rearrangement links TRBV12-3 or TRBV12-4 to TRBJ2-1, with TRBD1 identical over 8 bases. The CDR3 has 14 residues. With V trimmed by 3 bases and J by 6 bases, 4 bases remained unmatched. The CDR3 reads CASSFGQGFNEQFF. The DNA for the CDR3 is TGTGCCAGCAGTTTTGGACAGGGTTTCAATGAGCAGTTCTTC.

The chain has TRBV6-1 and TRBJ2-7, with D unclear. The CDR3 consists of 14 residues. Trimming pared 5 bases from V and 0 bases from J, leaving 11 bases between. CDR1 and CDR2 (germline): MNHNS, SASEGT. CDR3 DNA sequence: TGTGCCAGCAGTACCGGAGAGAGCTCCTACGAGCAGTACTTC. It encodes CASSTGESSYEQYF.

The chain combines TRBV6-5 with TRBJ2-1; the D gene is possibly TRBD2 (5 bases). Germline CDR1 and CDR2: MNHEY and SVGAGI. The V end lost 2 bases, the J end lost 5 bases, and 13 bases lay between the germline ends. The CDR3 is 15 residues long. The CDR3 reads CASSYSSSGNNEQFF. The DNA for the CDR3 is TGTGCCAGCAGTTACAGTTCCAGCGGTAACAATGAGCAGTTCTTC.

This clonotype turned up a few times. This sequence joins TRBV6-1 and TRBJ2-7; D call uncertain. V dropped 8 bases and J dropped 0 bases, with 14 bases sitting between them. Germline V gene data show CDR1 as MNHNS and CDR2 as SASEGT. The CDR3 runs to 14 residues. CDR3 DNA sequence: TGTGCCAGCCAAGGAGACCCCAGCTCCTACGAGCAGTACTTC. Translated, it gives CASQGDPSSYEQYF.

CDR3 DNA: TGTGCCAGCAGCGACCGATTGCCCTACGAGCAGTACTTC. Protein product: CASSDRLPYEQYF. This chain links TRBV6-6 with TRBJ2-7; D ambiguous. V gave up 6 bases and J gave up 2 bases, with 11 bases separating them. The germline V gene encodes CDR1 MNHNY and CDR2 SVGAGI (reference sequence). There are 13 residues in the CDR3.

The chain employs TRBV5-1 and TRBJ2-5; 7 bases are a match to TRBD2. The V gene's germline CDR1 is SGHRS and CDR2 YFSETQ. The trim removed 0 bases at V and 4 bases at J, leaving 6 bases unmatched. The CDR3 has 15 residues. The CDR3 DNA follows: TGCGCCAGCAGCTTGGCGCGGGGGAGGCTAGAGACCCAGTACTTC. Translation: CASSLARGRLETQYF.

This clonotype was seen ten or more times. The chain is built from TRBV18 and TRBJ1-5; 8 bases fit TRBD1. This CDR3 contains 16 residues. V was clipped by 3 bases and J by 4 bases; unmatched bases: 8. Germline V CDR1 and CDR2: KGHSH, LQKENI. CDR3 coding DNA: TGTGCCAGCTCACCTCGAGGGGACAGGCAGAATCAGCCCCAGCATTTT. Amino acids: CASSPRGDRQNQPQHF.